This record looks at one T cell receptor (beta chain) sequence and its context. What it recognizes is unknown. One entry per CDR3 protein, called by TCRdb with MiXCR from the 5' RACE reads. The data hold about 200,000 distinct CDR3 sequences, with 7.5% observed a single time. This specimen comes from a study of identical twins. Whole-study results and caveats: Within twin pairs, the out-of-frame alpha sequences they shared showed excess low generation probability. For out-of-frame beta sequences, excess twin sharing was weaker. There were fewer insertions in abundant cord blood beta clonotypes, but memory repertoires showed no such pattern.

With 4 bases clipped from V and 5 bases from J, the junction kept 7 bases outside the gene matches. The CDR3 covers 15 residues. The V gene's germline CDR1 is LGHNA and CDR2 YSLEER. This sample also appeared in a second study, on yellow fever vaccine responses in identical twins. That work contributes: Twins' T cell vaccine responses reportedly looked partly convergent, partly personalized.

This chain connects TRBV4-3 to TRBJ1-1; 10 nucleotides line up with TRBD1. The TCR was taken from a woman between 18 and 30 years old in good health. Specimen: memory (CD45RO+) T cells sorted from blood. The CDR3 is CASSRGDRGKTEAFF. The CDR3 bases are TGCGCCAGCAGCCGAGGGGACAGGGGAAAAACTGAAGCTTTCTTT.